This T cell receptor beta chain was profiled in a study of blood T cell repertoires in COVID-19. At the level of the study: Specimens from acute and convalescent COVID-19 originated in the United States, Italy and Spain. T cells, B-cell-depleted T cells, or PBMCs provided the cDNA or gDNA that served as material.

Seattle patients were enrolled while actively infected and followed longitudinally. Source study methods: Estimation of nucleated cell counts was performed using reference gene primer amplification. TCRdb's table, derived via immunoSEQ multiplex PCR, lists solely in-frame clones and lacks some. D and trimming come from the DNA, and the V and J calls and clone size come from that table. The sample shows some 500,000 clones, 85% to 90% of them seen only once. The sequencing input was peripheral blood. The sequence came from a woman in her forties or fifties with COVID-19, enrolled during active disease.

The CDR3 region has the DNA TGTGCCACCAGCAGCCCTGGTCAGGGAAACTATGGCTACACCTTC. As protein: CATSSPGQGNYGYTF. The chain has TRBV15 and TRBJ1-2, with D possibly being TRBD1 (5 bases). Trimming removed 3 bases from V and 2 bases from J, with 13 bases in between. CDR3 length: 15 amino acids. Germline V gene sequence: CDR1 LNHNV, CDR2 YYDKDF (reference sequence).